This T cell receptor (beta chain) was sequenced for a study of blood T cells in healthy people across ages. This CDR3 is built from 17 residues. Trimming left V 5 bases short and J 0 bases short, with 16 bases between. The germline gives CDR1 MNHNS, CDR2 SASEGT. Donors gave around 10 milliliters of peripheral blood apiece. Points from the study as a whole: For the donors, CMV status was unknown and possibly confounded expanded clonotype changes. PBMCs left unsorted prevented a conclusive naive versus antigen-experienced comparison.

The sample holds a few counts of this clonotype. What it recognizes is unknown. The use of a sample-barcoded 5' primer and a J-beta primer mix characterized a second PCR of 7 to 11 cycles. Every sample produced at least 3 million CDR3-containing paired-end reads. TCRdb redid the calling of the 5' RACE reads with MiXCR, one entry per CDR3 protein. The data contain approximately 940,000 distinct CDR3 sequences, around 48% of them singletons. The source of this sequence is a man aged 30-40 years in good health. The sequenced sample was blood. This chain links TRBV6-1 with TRBJ1-4; D uncertain. In DNA, the CDR3 is TGTGCCAGCAGTCCTCTAAGGTCCACAGCAACTAATGAAAAACTGTTTTTT. Amino acids: CASSPLRSTATNEKLFF.